Included here is one T cell receptor (beta chain) sequence, with context. Its antigen is unidentified. The source of the sample is a study of T cell responses to AZD1222 COVID-19 vaccine. Study-wide findings and caveats: Reportedly, close to half of spike-specific TCRs are directed against unmutated variant regions. Most donors were white British, females outnumbered males, and clonal diversity was possibly underestimated.

Second-dose timings of about 4 or about 12 weeks were pooled. Data came from immunoSEQ multiplex PCR; TCRdb stores just in-frame clones and leaves some out. The table includes 100,000 to 150,000 clones, about nine tenths detected once. The sequencing here drew on peripheral blood, taken 28 days after the second AZD1222 dose. The sequence came from an adult who received the AZD1222 COVID-19 vaccine.

The CDR3: CASSQVGPRGDTQYF. The DNA of the CDR3 is TGTGCCAGCAGCCAAGTAGGCCCGAGGGGGGATACGCAGTATTTT. The chain recombines TRBV4-2 with TRBJ2-3; TRBD1 is a possible D gene (6 bases). The CDR3 is 15 amino acids. CDR1 is LGHNA and CDR2 is YNFKEQ in the germline V gene. Between the trimmed V and J ends, which lost 1 base and 6 bases, there was a span of 14 bases.